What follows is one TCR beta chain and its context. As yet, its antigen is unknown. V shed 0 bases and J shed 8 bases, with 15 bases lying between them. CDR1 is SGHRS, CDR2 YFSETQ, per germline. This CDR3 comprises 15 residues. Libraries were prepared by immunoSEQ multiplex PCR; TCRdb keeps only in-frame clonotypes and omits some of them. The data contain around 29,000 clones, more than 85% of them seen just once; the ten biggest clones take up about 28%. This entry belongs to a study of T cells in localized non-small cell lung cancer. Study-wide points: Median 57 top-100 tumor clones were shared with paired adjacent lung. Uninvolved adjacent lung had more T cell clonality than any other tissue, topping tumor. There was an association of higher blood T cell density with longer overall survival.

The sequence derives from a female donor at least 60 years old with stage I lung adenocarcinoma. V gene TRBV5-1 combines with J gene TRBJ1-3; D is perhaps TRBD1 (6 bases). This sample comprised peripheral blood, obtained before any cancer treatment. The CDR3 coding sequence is TGCGCCAGCAGCTTGGTAGGGACAATAGGGGACACCATATATTTT. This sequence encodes CASSLVGTIGDTIYF.